These T cell receptor beta chains were read from a single sample in a study of T cell responses to AZD1222 COVID-19 vaccine. Clones were read by immunoSEQ multiplex PCR, and TCRdb kept only the in-frame ones, dropping some. The sample carries about 70,000 clones, 90% recorded once. The sample here was peripheral blood, taken 28 days after the second AZD1222 dose. All receptors come from an adult who received the AZD1222 COVID-19 vaccine. Each CDR3 is given with its conserved first and last residue. D genes are given only for firm matches. Clone size is shown for a subset of rows, as once, few, many or a class of expanded clone.

V gene: TRBV9
J gene: TRBJ1-5
D gene: -
CDR3 length: 15
clone size: -
CDR3 DNA: TGTGCCAGCAGCGGGGACGGTTATAGCAATCAGCCCCAGCATTTT
CDR3 protein: CASSGDGYSNQPQHF

V gene: TRBV6-2/TRBV6-3
J gene: TRBJ2-1
D gene: TRBD2
CDR3 length: 19
clone size: -
CDR3 DNA: TGTGCCAGCAGCCCCCCTAGTGGACTAGCGGGAGGAGGGGGCAATGAGCAGTTCTTC
CDR3 protein: CASSPPSGLAGGGGNEQFF

V gene: TRBV5-4
J gene: TRBJ2-3
D gene: TRBD2
CDR3 length: 15
clone size: -
CDR3 DNA: TGTGCCAGCAGCTTGGGCGGGGGAGTCACAGATACGCAGTATTTT
CDR3 protein: CASSLGGGVTDTQYF

V gene: TRBV5-4
J gene: TRBJ2-5
D gene: TRBD2
CDR3 length: 15
clone size: -
CDR3 DNA: TGTGCCAGCAGCCGCAGCGGGGGGGCGGGAGAGACCCAGTACTTC
CDR3 protein: CASSRSGGAGETQYF

V gene: TRBV27
J gene: TRBJ2-4
D gene: TRBD1
CDR3 length: 15
clone size: -
CDR3 DNA: TGTGCCAGCAGCGGACAGGGGGCGGGCAAAAACATTCAGTACTTC
CDR3 protein: CASSGQGAGKNIQYF

V gene: TRBV7-8
J gene: TRBJ2-7
D gene: -
CDR3 length: 12
clone size: once
CDR3 DNA: TGTGCCAGCAGCTTAGAAAGGAGAAGGCAGTACTTC
CDR3 protein: CASSLERRRQYF

V gene: TRBV13
J gene: TRBJ2-3
D gene: -
CDR3 length: 12
clone size: -
CDR3 DNA: TGTGCCAGCAGCTTAATGAGAGATACGCAGTATTTT
CDR3 protein: CASSLMRDTQYF

V gene: TRBV6-5
J gene: TRBJ1-1
D gene: TRBD1
CDR3 length: 14
clone size: -
CDR3 DNA: TGTGCCAGCAGTTACGACAGGGGTCGCACTGAAGCTTTCTTT
CDR3 protein: CASSYDRGRTEAFF

V gene: TRBV11-2
J gene: TRBJ2-7
D gene: TRBD1
CDR3 length: 14
clone size: -
CDR3 DNA: TGTGCCAGCAGCTTAGGACAGGGGGTCTACGAGCAGTACTTC
CDR3 protein: CASSLGQGVYEQYF

V gene: TRBV27
J gene: TRBJ1-5
D gene: -
CDR3 length: 16
clone size: -
CDR3 DNA: TGTGCCAGCAGTTTAAGTGCCGGGCTGATTAATCAGCCCCAGCATTTT
CDR3 protein: CASSLSAGLINQPQHF

V gene: TRBV5-6
J gene: TRBJ1-1
D gene: -
CDR3 length: 13
clone size: once
CDR3 DNA: TGTGCCAGCAGCTTGGAGGGGTTCACTGAAGCTTTCTTT
CDR3 protein: CASSLEGFTEAFF

V gene: TRBV5-1
J gene: TRBJ2-5
D gene: TRBD1
CDR3 length: 14
clone size: -
CDR3 DNA: TGCGCCAGCAGCCTACTAGAGGGGGCAGAGACCCAGTACTTC
CDR3 protein: CASSLLEGAETQYF

V gene: TRBV21-1
J gene: TRBJ2-1
D gene: -
CDR3 length: 16
clone size: -
CDR3 DNA: TGTGCCACCCTAATGCCCCAGCGGGAAAAATATCGTGAGCAGTTCTTC
CDR3 protein: CATLMPQREKYREQFF

V gene: TRBV6-5
J gene: TRBJ1-1
D gene: -
CDR3 length: 13
clone size: -
CDR3 DNA: TGTGCCAGCGCGGGTCTAGGGAACACTGAAGCTTTCTTT
CDR3 protein: CASAGLGNTEAFF

V gene: TRBV29-1
J gene: TRBJ2-1
D gene: -
CDR3 length: 13
clone size: few
CDR3 DNA: TGCAGCGTTGGAGGGACCAACTACAATGAGCAGTTCTTC
CDR3 protein: CSVGGTNYNEQFF